Below are 4 T cell receptor beta chains sequenced from a single sample in a study of OX40 agonist ivuxolimab in advanced cancers. Assay used: immunoSEQ multiplex PCR; TCRdb lists only in-frame clones, some missing. The sample holds some 74,000 clones, 80% to 95% seen once. The source was CD4+ or CD8+ T cells sorted from blood, collected in a trial of the OX40 agonist ivuxolimab. The source is an adult with an advanced solid tumor such as melanoma, head and neck, liver or kidney cancer.

The J gene is TRBJ1-2, the V gene TRBV10-3, with D uncertain. Trimming removed 3 bases from V and 2 bases from J, with 16 bases in between. Germline V gives CDR1 ENHRY, CDR2 SYGVKD. This CDR3 has 16 residues. The CDR3 reads CAISEPAGRVNYGYTF. The DNA of the CDR3 is TGTGCCATCAGTGAACCGGCAGGTCGGGTGAACTATGGCTACACCTTC.

The rearrangement joins TRBV5-6 to TRBJ1-3; no clear D gene. The CDR3 consists of 15 residues. In germline, CDR1 is SGHDT, CDR2 YYEEEE. V lost 1 base, J lost 4 bases, and 12 bases lay in between. Written as DNA, the CDR3 is TGTGCCAGCAGCTTGCGGCCCGACTCGGGAAACACCATATATTTT. Translating gives CASSLRPDSGNTIYF.

The CDR3 DNA reads as TGTGCCAGCAGCGTAACAGGGGGCGCCGGCACTGAAGCTTTCTTT. Translating it yields CASSVTGGAGTEAFF. The J gene is TRBJ1-1, the V gene TRBV9, with 9 bases aligning to TRBD1. The V gene's germline CDR1 is SGDLS and CDR2 YYNGEE. V shed 1 base, J shed 4 bases, and the junction held 5 bases outside the gene matches. This CDR3 comprises 15 residues.

The rearrangement links TRBV5-1 to TRBJ2-3; 10 positions agree with TRBD1. The CDR3 consists of 16 residues. CDR1 is SGHRS and CDR2 is YFSETQ in the germline V gene. With 7 bases clipped from V and 2 bases from J, the junction kept 10 bases outside the gene matches. This CDR3 reads CASDPGQGSFTDTQYF. CDR3 in DNA: TGCGCCAGCGATCCGGGACAGGGGAGTTTCACAGATACGCAGTATTTT. The full variable domain, with the rest looked up from reference TRBV5-1 and TRBJ2-3, is KAGVTQTPRYLIKTRGQQVTLSCSPISGHRSVSWYQQTPGQGLQFLFEYFSETQRNKGNFPGRFSGRQFSNSRSEMNVSTLELGDSALYLCASDPGQGSFTDTQYFGPGTRLTVL.